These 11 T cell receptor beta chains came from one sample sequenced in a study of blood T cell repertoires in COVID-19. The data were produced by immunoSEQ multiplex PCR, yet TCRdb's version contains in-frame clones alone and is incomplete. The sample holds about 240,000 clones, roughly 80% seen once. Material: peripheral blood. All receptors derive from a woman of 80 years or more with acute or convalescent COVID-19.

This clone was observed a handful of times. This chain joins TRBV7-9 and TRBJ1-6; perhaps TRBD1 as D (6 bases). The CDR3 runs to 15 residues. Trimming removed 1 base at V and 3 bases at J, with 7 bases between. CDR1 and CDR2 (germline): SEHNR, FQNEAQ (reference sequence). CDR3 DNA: TGTGCCAGCAGCTTAGGACAGGACTATAATTCACCCCTCCACTTT. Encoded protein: CASSLGQDYNSPLHF.

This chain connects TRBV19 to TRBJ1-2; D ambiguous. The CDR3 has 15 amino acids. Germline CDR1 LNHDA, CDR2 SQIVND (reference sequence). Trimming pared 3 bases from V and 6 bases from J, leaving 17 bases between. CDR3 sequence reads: CASSIERYIRDGYTF. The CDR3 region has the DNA TGTGCCAGTAGTATTGAACGTTACATTCGTGATGGCTACACCTTC.

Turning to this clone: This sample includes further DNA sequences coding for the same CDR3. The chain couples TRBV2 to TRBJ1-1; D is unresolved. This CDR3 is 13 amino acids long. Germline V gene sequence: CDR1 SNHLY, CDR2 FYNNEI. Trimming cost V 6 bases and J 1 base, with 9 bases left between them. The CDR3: CASSPSGNTEAFF. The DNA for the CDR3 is TGTGCCAGCAGCCCATCCGGGAACACTGAAGCTTTCTTT.

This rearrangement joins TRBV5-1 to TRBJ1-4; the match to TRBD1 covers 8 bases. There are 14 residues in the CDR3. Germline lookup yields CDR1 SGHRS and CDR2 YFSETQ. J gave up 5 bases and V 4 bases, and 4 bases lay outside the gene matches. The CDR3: CASSPRDRNEKLFF. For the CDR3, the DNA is TGCGCCAGCAGCCCCCGGGACAGGAATGAAAAACTGTTTTTT. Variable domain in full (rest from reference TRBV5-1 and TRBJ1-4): KAGVTQTPRYLIKTRGQQVTLSCSPISGHRSVSWYQQTPGQGLQFLFEYFSETQRNKGNFPGRFSGRQFSNSRSEMNVSTLELGDSALYLCASSPRDRNEKLFFGSGTQLSVL.

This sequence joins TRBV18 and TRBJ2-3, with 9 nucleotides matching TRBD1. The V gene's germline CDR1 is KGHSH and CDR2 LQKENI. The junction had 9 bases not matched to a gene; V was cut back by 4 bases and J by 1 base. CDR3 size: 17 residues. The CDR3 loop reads CASSLPTGGVGTDTQYF. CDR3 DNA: TGTGCCAGCTCACTGCCTACAGGGGGCGTAGGCACAGATACGCAGTATTTT.

The CDR3 reads CASSIRDLGGNIQYF. CDR3 sequence (DNA): TGTGCCAGCAGTATCCGGGACCTTGGGGGGAACATTCAGTACTTC. J is TRBJ2-4 and V is TRBV2; tentative D call: TRBD2 (6 bases). Between the trimmed V and J ends, which lost 5 bases and 7 bases, there was a span of 18 bases. CDR1 and CDR2 (germline): SNHLY, FYNNEI. The CDR3 loop spans 15 amino acids.

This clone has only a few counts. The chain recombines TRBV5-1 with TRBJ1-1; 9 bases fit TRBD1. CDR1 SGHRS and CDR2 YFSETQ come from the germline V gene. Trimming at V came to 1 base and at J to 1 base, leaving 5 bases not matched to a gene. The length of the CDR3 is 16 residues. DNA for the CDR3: TGCGCCAGCAGCTTGACAGGGGGCGAAAGGAACACTGAAGCTTTCTTT. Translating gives CASSLTGGERNTEAFF.

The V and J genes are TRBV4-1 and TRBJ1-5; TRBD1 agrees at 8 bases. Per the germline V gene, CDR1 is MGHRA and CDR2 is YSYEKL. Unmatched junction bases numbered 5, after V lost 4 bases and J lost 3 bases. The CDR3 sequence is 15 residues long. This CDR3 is CASSPGQAINQPQHF. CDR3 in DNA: TGCGCCAGCAGCCCGGGACAGGCAATCAATCAGCCCCAGCATTTT.

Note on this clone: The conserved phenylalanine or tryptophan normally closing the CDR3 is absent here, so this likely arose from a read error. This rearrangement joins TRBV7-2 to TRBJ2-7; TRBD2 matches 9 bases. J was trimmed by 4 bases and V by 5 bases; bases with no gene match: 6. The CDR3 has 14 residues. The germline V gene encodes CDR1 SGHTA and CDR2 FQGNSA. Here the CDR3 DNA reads TGTGCCAGCAGCCCTCGTAGCGGGGGTTACGAGCAGTACTCC. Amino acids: CASSPRSGGYEQYS.

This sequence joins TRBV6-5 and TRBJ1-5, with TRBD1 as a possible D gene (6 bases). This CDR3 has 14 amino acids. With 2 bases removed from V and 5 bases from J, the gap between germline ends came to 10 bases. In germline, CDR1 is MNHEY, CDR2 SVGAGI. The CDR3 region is CASSYRRGYQPQHF. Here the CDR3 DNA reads TGTGCCAGCAGTTACCGTAGGGGGTATCAGCCCCAGCATTTT.

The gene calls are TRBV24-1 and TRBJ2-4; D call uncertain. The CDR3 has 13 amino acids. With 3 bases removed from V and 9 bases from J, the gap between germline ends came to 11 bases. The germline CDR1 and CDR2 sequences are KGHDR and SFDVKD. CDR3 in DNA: TGTGCCACCAGTGATACACGGGTACCCATTCAGTACTTC. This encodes CATSDTRVPIQYF.